This T cell receptor beta chain derives from a study of T cells in Graves' hyperthyroidism and ophthalmopathy. Study observations and caveats: The model forecast ophthalmopathy, anticipating it by a median roughly 6.3 months before onset.

Regions amplified from RNA transcripts were the TCR beta CDR3 regions. The HTBI set primed first-round TCR CDR3 RT-PCR. One entry per CDR3 protein, called by TCRdb with MiXCR from the multiplex PCR reads. The table includes over 200,000 distinct CDR3 sequences, about 15% detected once. Germline V gene lookup returns CDR1 SNHLY and CDR2 FYNNEI. The V and J ends lost 4 bases and 10 bases, in that order; junction bases with no gene match: 5. The CDR3 runs to 14 residues. With respect to this clonotype: The antigen is unknown. Given a much more abundant clone one base away, this may be a read error.

The sequence was collected from a man aged 50-60 years with Graves' hyperthyroidism. The sequencing input was blood. This rearrangement joins TRBV2 to TRBJ2-1; 12 positions match TRBD2. The CDR3 nucleotides are TGTGCCAGCAGTGCTCTAGCGGGAGGGTCCGAGCAGTTCTTC. Translating it yields CASSALAGGSEQFF.